There are a few counts of the clone carrying this T cell receptor beta chain. It was RNA transcripts that yielded the amplified TCR beta CDR3 regions. The TCR CDR3 first-round RT-PCR relied on the HTBI primer set. MiXCR was run by TCRdb on the multiplex PCR reads, yielding one entry per CDR3 protein. In the table there are 300,000 to 350,000 distinct CDR3 sequences, roughly a fifth of which are singletons. This specimen belongs to a study of T cells in Graves' hyperthyroidism and ophthalmopathy. Study at large: Before any treatment, at initial diagnosis, peripheral blood was collected.

Patients between 18 and 65 years old had hyperthyroidism, newly diagnosed and lasting under 2 months. Diagnostic decisions used clinical symptoms, serum thyroxine and TRAb, thyroid ultrasound and orbital computed tomography. PBMCs were collected from a roughly 10 ml volume of fresh peripheral blood. The specimen sequenced was blood. The TCR comes from a woman aged 45-65 years with Graves' hyperthyroidism.

The CDR3 protein is CSARGERYEQYF. The CDR3 DNA reads TGCAGTGCTAGAGGTGAGCGATACGAGCAGTACTTC. This sequence joins TRBV20-1 and TRBJ2-7, with unresolved D. In germline, CDR1 is DFQATT, CDR2 SNEGSKA (reference sequence). V lost 1 base and J 4 bases, leaving 8 bases between the germline ends. The CDR3 runs 12 residues.